A single sample gave rise to the 13 T cell receptor beta chains below, sequenced in a study of T-cell reconstitution after alpha-beta-depleted transplantation in children. Preparing the TCRbeta library involved the use of unique molecular identifiers. MiXCR, applied by TCRdb to the PCR reads, yields one record per CDR3 protein. The sample carries some 440,000 distinct CDR3 sequences, around 15% recorded once. This specimen was PBMCs, mostly from graft donor cells, taken 360 days after TCRalphabeta/CD19-depleted stem cell transplant. These TCRs come from a boy under two years old who had a stem cell transplant for Wiskott-Aldrich syndrome, so the T cells may come from the graft donor.

There are a few counts of this clonotype. The chain couples TRBV20-1 to TRBJ2-7, with 7 bases that match TRBD1. V was pared by 4 bases and J by 0 bases, with 3 bases of the junction left unmatched. The CDR3 length is 13 residues. Germline assignment: CDR1 DFQATT and CDR2 SNEGSKA (reference sequence). CDR3 in DNA: TGCAGTGCTACAGGGGGAGCCTCCTACGAGCAGTACTTC. Translating it yields CSATGGASYEQYF.

There are a few counts of this clonotype. The CDR3: CAISQTGNEQFF. CDR3 bases: TGTGCCATCAGCCAGACAGGGAATGAGCAGTTCTTC. This chain connects TRBV10-3 to TRBJ2-1; TRBD1 matches at 7 bases. The CDR3 contains 12 residues. Germline lookup yields CDR1 ENHRY and CDR2 SYGVKD. V gave up 6 bases and J gave up 7 bases; unmatched junction bases: 3.

This clonotype occurred a few times. The rearrangement links TRBV7-2 to TRBJ2-7; 7 positions match TRBD1. The CDR3 extends over 14 amino acids. The V segment lost 5 bases and the J segment 7 bases; nucleotides outside the gene matches: 11. Germline CDR1 is SGHTA and CDR2 is FQGNSA. CDR3 amino acids: CASSPRQGWGEQYF. CDR3 sequence (DNA): TGTGCCAGCAGCCCGAGACAGGGTTGGGGGGAGCAGTACTTC.

V gene TRBV6-1 combines with J gene TRBJ1-2; D is possibly TRBD1 (5 bases). V gave up 5 bases and J gave up 5 bases, with 24 bases separating them. The CDR3 is 17 amino acids. The germline V gene has CDR1 MNHNS and CDR2 SASEGT. The CDR3: CASSRSKAGTGYYGYTF. In nucleotides, the CDR3 is TGTGCCAGCAGTCGCTCAAAGGCGGGGACCGGTTATTATGGCTACACCTTC.

This clonotype was recorded a few times. V usage is TRBV24-1 and J usage is TRBJ1-5, with D tentatively TRBD1 (6 bases). The CDR3 runs 12 residues. V lost 6 bases to trimming and J lost 7 bases, with 9 bases between them. Germline CDR1 is KGHDR and CDR2 is SFDVKD. In DNA form, the CDR3 reads TGTGCCACCAGTCGAGGGGGACAGCCCCAGCATTTT. Its translation is CATSRGGQPQHF.

J is TRBJ1-5 and V is TRBV5-6; TRBD1 is a possible D gene (6 bases). The V gene's germline CDR1 is SGHDT and CDR2 YYEEEE. This CDR3 is built from 14 residues. The ends were cut back, 4 bases at V and 11 bases at J, with 19 bases in the middle. Here the CDR3 reads CASSVQGAPRAQHF. The CDR3 DNA follows: TGTGCCAGCAGCGTACAGGGAGCCCCTAGGGCCCAGCATTTT.

This clonotype has at least ten counts. This sequence joins TRBV10-3 and TRBJ1-1, with D possibly being TRBD1 (5 bases). Germline CDR1 is ENHRY and CDR2 is SYGVKD. V was shortened by 2 bases and J by 4 bases, with 8 bases between the two germline ends. The CDR3 spans 13 residues. Written as DNA, the CDR3 is TGTGCCATCAGTGAGAGGGGATTCACTGAAGCTTTCTTT. It translates to CAISERGFTEAFF.

The gene calls are TRBV20-1 and TRBJ2-7; 14 nucleotides agree with TRBD2. Germline CDR1 is DFQATT and CDR2 is SNEGSKA (reference sequence). Trimming removed 6 bases from V and 3 bases from J; junction bases left unmatched: 7. The CDR3 totals 15 residues. CDR3 sequence: CSAPGTSGGNYEQYF. In DNA, the CDR3 is TGCAGTGCCCCTGGGACTAGCGGGGGAAACTACGAGCAGTACTTC.

The chain carries TRBV27 and TRBJ2-5; 12 nucleotides match TRBD2. Germline-derived CDR1 and CDR2 are MNHEY and SMNVEV (reference sequence). With V trimmed by 5 bases and J by 0 bases, 13 bases remained unmatched. The CDR3 consists of 19 residues. The CDR3 sequence is CASSPSYSTSGGYQETQYF. The CDR3 DNA sequence: TGTGCCAGCAGTCCCTCCTATTCGACTAGCGGGGGTTACCAAGAGACCCAGTACTTC.

This clonotype appeared a few times. This chain joins TRBV7-9 and TRBJ2-1; weak D call: TRBD2 (6 bases). V was shortened by 3 bases and J by 8 bases, with 11 bases between the two germline ends. The CDR3 totals 13 residues. Looked up from germline, CDR1 is SEHNR and CDR2 is FQNEAQ (reference sequence). The DNA of the CDR3 is TGTGCCAGCAGCTTTATGGGCGGGGATGAGCAGTTCTTC. Translated: CASSFMGGDEQFF.

This clonotype was observed a few times. This chain uses TRBV5-1 with TRBJ2-2; D unresolved. The CDR3 is 17 amino acids. With 0 bases removed from V and 7 bases from J, the gap between germline ends came to 19 bases. Germline CDR1 and CDR2: SGHRS and YFSETQ. This chain's CDR3 is CASSLVIGPLFGGELFF. The CDR3 coding sequence is TGCGCCAGCAGCTTGGTTATCGGACCGCTTTTCGGCGGGGAGCTGTTTTTT.

This clonotype has only a few counts. J is TRBJ2-2 and V is TRBV4-1; 9 nucleotides align to TRBD2. The CDR3 spans 14 residues. Germline V gene data show CDR1 as MGHRA and CDR2 as YSYEKL. The trim removed 6 bases at V and 3 bases at J, leaving 2 bases unmatched. CDR3 DNA: TGCGCCAGCAGAGCGGGGGGATACACCGGGGAGCTGTTTTTT. It encodes CASRAGGYTGELFF.

The chain employs TRBV7-9 and TRBJ2-7, with 9 bases aligning to TRBD2. The CDR3 length is 15 residues. In germline, CDR1 is SEHNR, CDR2 FQNEAQ (reference sequence). With 3 bases clipped from V and 5 bases from J, the junction kept 8 bases outside the gene matches. The CDR3 sequence: CASSFTAGGINEQYF. The CDR3, as DNA: TGTGCCAGCAGCTTCACAGCGGGGGGTATAAACGAGCAGTACTTC.